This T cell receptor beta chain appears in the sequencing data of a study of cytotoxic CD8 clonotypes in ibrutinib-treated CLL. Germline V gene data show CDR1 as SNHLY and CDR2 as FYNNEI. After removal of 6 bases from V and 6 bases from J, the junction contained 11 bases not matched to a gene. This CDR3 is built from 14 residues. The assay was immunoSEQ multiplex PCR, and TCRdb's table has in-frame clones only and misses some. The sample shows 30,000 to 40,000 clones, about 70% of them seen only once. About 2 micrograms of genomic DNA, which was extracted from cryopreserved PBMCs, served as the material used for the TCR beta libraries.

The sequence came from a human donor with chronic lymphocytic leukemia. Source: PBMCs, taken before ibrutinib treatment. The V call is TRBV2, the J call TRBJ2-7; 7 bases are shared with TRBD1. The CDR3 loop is CASRGDRVRGEQYF. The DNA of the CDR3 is TGTGCCAGCAGGGGTGACAGGGTACGGGGCGAGCAGTACTTC.